A single sample is the source of the 31 T cell receptor beta chains below, sequenced in a study of blood T cell repertoires in COVID-19. Only in-frame clones appear in the TCRdb table, and some are missing; sequencing was by immunoSEQ multiplex PCR. The repertoire has about 120,000 clones, approximately 87% of them found once; the top ten carry 2% to 2.5%. Sequenced input: peripheral blood. Every receptor here comes from a young man with acute or convalescent COVID-19.

The rearrangement uses TRBV2 and TRBJ1-2; no clear D gene. Per the germline V gene, CDR1 is SNHLY and CDR2 is FYNNEI. This CDR3 comprises 15 residues. The V end was cut by 10 bases, the J end by 8 bases, with 26 bases between. CDR3 amino acids: CATTSLRTDLYGYTF. DNA for the CDR3: TGTGCCACCACCTCCCTCCGGACTGACCTATACGGCTACACCTTC.

The rearrangement uses TRBV29-1 and TRBJ2-1, with TRBD2 identical over 12 bases. V was clipped by 3 bases and J by 7 bases; unmatched bases: 19. The CDR3 sequence is 19 residues long. From germline, CDR1 is SQVTM and CDR2 ANQGSEA. CDR3 nucleotide sequence: TGCAGCGTTGAGGGCCTACTAGCGGGGGGATTTGGGGACGGTAATGAGCAGTTCTTC. Its translation is CSVEGLLAGGFGDGNEQFF.

The rearrangement uses TRBV9 and TRBJ2-7, with TRBD2 identical over 9 bases. V was pared by 3 bases and J by 4 bases, with 23 bases of the junction left unmatched. The CDR3 is made up of 20 amino acids. The germline V gene encodes CDR1 SGDLS and CDR2 YYNGEE. The CDR3 loop reads CASSALGGGRADVHGYEQYV. Here the CDR3 DNA reads TGTGCCAGCAGCGCCCTGGGGGGCGGGAGGGCCGACGTACACGGATACGAGCAGTACGTC.

The chain employs TRBV16 and TRBJ1-5; 8 bases map to TRBD1. CDR3 length: 14 amino acids. The ends lost 2 bases at V and 7 bases at J; junction bases unmatched: 4. Germline loops: CDR1 KGHSY, CDR2 FQNENV. This CDR3 is CASSQGTGGQPQHF. In nucleotides, the CDR3 is TGTGCCAGCAGCCAAGGGACAGGCGGGCAGCCCCAGCATTTT.

The chain joins TRBV6-1 to TRBJ2-7; 10 bases fit TRBD2. The junction had 8 bases not matched to a gene; V was cut back by 3 bases and J by 6 bases. The CDR3 runs 15 residues. The germline CDR1 and CDR2 sequences are MNHNS and SASEGT. The chain's CDR3 is CASSERSGGASEQYF. CDR3 in DNA: TGTGCCAGCAGTGAGCGGAGCGGGGGGGCCAGCGAGCAGTACTTC.

This clone showed up just once. The rearrangement uses TRBV5-8 and TRBJ1-1; 8 nucleotides align to TRBD1. Losses at the gene ends were 4 bases for V and 5 bases for J; bases not matched to a gene: 4. CDR3 size: 13 residues. Germline CDR1 reads SGHTS; CDR2 reads YDEGEE. The CDR3 protein is CASSLDRATEAFF. The CDR3 DNA is TGTGCCAGCAGCCTGGACAGGGCGACTGAAGCTTTCTTT. Filled out from reference TRBV5-8 and TRBJ1-1, the complete variable domain reads EAGVTQSPTHLIKTRGQQATLRCSPISGHTSVYWYQQALGLGLQFLLWYDEGEERNRGNFPPRFSGRQFPNYSSELNVNALELEDSALYLCASSLDRATEAFFGQGTRLTVV.

The chain is built from TRBV6-6 and TRBJ1-2; possible D gene TRBD1, 6 bases. Per germline, CDR1 MNHNY and CDR2 SVGAGI (reference sequence). Trimming took off 4 bases at V and 4 bases at J, with 13 bases between the two ends. The CDR3 has 14 amino acids. As DNA, the CDR3 is TGTGCCAGCAGTTCTGCAGGGGAACCCTATGGCTACACCTTC. Residues: CASSSAGEPYGYTF.

This clone occurred a few times. The chain joins TRBV6-2 or TRBV6-3 to TRBJ1-4; 7 bases agree with TRBD1. This CDR3 has 14 residues. V was pared by 5 bases and J by 5 bases, with 5 bases of the junction left unmatched. Germline CDR1 reads MNHEY; CDR2 reads SVGEGT. The CDR3 loop is CASSPGTENEKLFF. The CDR3 DNA is TGTGCCAGCAGTCCAGGGACAGAGAATGAAAAACTGTTTTTT.

Notes on this clone: One end of the junction fails to match germline, which may point to a read error. The genes are TRBV19 and TRBJ1-4, with D possibly matching TRBD1 (5 bases). The CDR3 covers 15 residues. CDR1 is LNHDA and CDR2 is SQIVND in the germline V gene (reference sequence). CDR3 protein: CASSIGAGVGEKLFF. The CDR3 DNA reads as TGTGCCAGCAGTATAGGAGCGGGGGTTGGTGAAAAACTGTTTTTT.

This clone was detected a few times. The rearrangement links TRBV13 to TRBJ1-6; D is undetermined. V shed 2 bases and J shed 6 bases, with 11 bases lying between them. The CDR3 spans 15 residues. Germline CDR1 reads PRHDT; CDR2 reads FYEKMQ (reference sequence). The chain's CDR3 is CASSLRRGSNSPLHF. CDR3 DNA sequence: TGTGCCAGCAGCTTACGGCGAGGCAGTAATTCACCCCTCCACTTT.

This clone came up many times. The chain recombines TRBV4-1 with TRBJ2-7, with 12 bases fitting TRBD2. CDR1 is MGHRA, CDR2 YSYEKL, per germline. The CDR3 length is 15 residues. Germline trimming cut 1 base from V and 2 bases from J; bases unmatched to any gene: 0. CDR3 sequence (DNA): TGCGCCAGCAGCCAAGGACTAGCGGGAGCCTACGAGCAGTACGTC. It translates to CASSQGLAGAYEQYV.

This clone was seen ten or more times. V usage is TRBV4-1 and J usage is TRBJ2-7; D ambiguous. The CDR3 contains 14 residues. V was cut by 4 bases and J by 1 base, with 11 bases left in between. Germline loops: CDR1 MGHRA, CDR2 YSYEKL. The CDR3 protein is CASSPQVLSYEQYF. The CDR3 DNA follows: TGCGCCAGCAGCCCCCAAGTACTTTCCTACGAGCAGTACTTC.

The chain carries TRBV12-3 or TRBV12-4 and TRBJ1-2; D not resolved. Trimming took 6 bases from V and 7 from J, leaving 9 bases between them. CDR3 size: 11 residues. The CDR3 DNA sequence: TGTGCCAGCAGGTCAACAATTGGCTACACCTTC. Its protein is CASRSTIGYTF.

This clone was seen only a few times. V gene TRBV30 combines with J gene TRBJ1-2; a weak D match, TRBD1 (5 bases). Germline lookup yields CDR1 GTSNPN and CDR2 SVGIG (reference sequence). V lost 2 bases and J 4 bases, leaving 20 bases between the germline ends. The CDR3 is made up of 16 amino acids. Here the CDR3 DNA reads TGTGCCTGGAGTCCCCGGGGGAGCGGGCCCGTCTATGGCTACACCTTC. Protein sequence: CAWSPRGSGPVYGYTF.

This rearrangement joins TRBV18 to TRBJ1-3; 7 bases agree with TRBD1. The CDR3 contains 14 residues. The V and J ends lost 5 bases and 4 bases, in that order; junction bases with no gene match: 5. Germline lookup yields CDR1 KGHSH and CDR2 LQKENI. CDR3 sequence (DNA): TGTGCCAGCTCAGCAGGGGGTTCGGGAAACACCATATATTTT. Translated, it gives CASSAGGSGNTIYF.

This chain connects TRBV25-1 to TRBJ2-5; TRBD2 is a possible D gene (5 bases). CDR1 is MGHDK, CDR2 SYGVNS, per germline. The CDR3 totals 12 residues. With 2 bases removed from V and 5 bases from J, the gap between germline ends came to 6 bases. Here the CDR3 DNA reads TGTGCCAGCAGTGAAACTAGGGAGACCCAGTACTTC. Encoded protein: CASSETRETQYF.

This sequence joins TRBV10-3 and TRBJ1-1; the D gene is possibly TRBD1 (6 bases). CDR3 length equals 14 residues. Germline V gene lookup returns CDR1 ENHRY and CDR2 SYGVKD. The ends were cut back, 2 bases at V and 0 bases at J, with 7 bases in the middle. Here the CDR3 DNA reads TGTGCCATCAGTGAGCAGGGGTTGAACACTGAAGCTTTCTTT. This codes for CAISEQGLNTEAFF.

The chain couples TRBV30 to TRBJ1-1; D is undetermined. The CDR3 spans 13 residues. The V end lost 4 bases, the J end lost 0 bases, and 9 bases lay between the germline ends. The germline CDR1 and CDR2 sequences are GTSNPN and SVGIG (reference sequence). CDR3 residues: CAWKVGLNTEAFF. Here the CDR3 DNA reads TGTGCCTGGAAAGTTGGCTTGAACACTGAAGCTTTCTTT.

This rearrangement joins TRBV19 to TRBJ2-1; TRBD2 matches 14 bases. Germline V CDR1 and CDR2: LNHDA, SQIVND (reference sequence). Losses at the gene ends were 7 bases for V and 1 base for J; bases not matched to a gene: 6. This CDR3 is built from 17 residues. CDR3 coding DNA: TGTGCCAGTACCCGGACTAGCGGGGGGTGGTCCTACAATGAGCAGTTCTTC. As protein: CASTRTSGGWSYNEQFF.

The J gene is TRBJ2-1, the V gene TRBV4-3; a possible D gene is TRBD2 (5 bases). The CDR3 consists of 13 residues. V lost 0 bases to trimming and J lost 9 bases, with 9 bases between them. Germline V CDR1 and CDR2: LGHNA, YSLEER. CDR3 in amino acids: CASSQDRGSEQFF. CDR3 bases: TGCGCCAGCAGCCAAGATCGAGGGAGTGAGCAGTTCTTC.

The chain combines TRBV10-2 with TRBJ2-3, with 9 bases that match TRBD2. The CDR3 consists of 14 residues. Germline V gene sequence: CDR1 WSHSY, CDR2 SAAADI. V was clipped by 8 bases and J by 4 bases; unmatched bases: 7. For the CDR3, the DNA is TGCGCCAGCTGCGGGACTAGCAAAGCAGATACGCAGTATTTT. Residues: CASCGTSKADTQYF.

Notes on this clone: The germline gene is not matched at one end of the junction; a read error may be the cause. This rearrangement joins TRBV6-5 to TRBJ1-5; TRBD1 agrees at 10 bases. The CDR3 is made up of 14 amino acids. Germline V gene lookup returns CDR1 MNHEY and CDR2 SVGAGI. CDR3 in DNA: TGTGCCAGCAGTTCGACAGGGGGCAACCAGCCCCAGCATTTT. Protein sequence: CASSSTGGNQPQHF.

This chain links TRBV7-7 with TRBJ2-7; the match to TRBD2 covers 12 bases. This CDR3 region has 16 residues. Per germline, CDR1 SSHAT and CDR2 FNYEAQ (reference sequence). CDR3 sequence reads: CASSLDGLAGNYEQYV. The CDR3 bases are TGTGCTAGCAGCTTAGACGGACTAGCGGGAAACTACGAGCAGTACGTC.

The rearrangement links TRBV6-1 to TRBJ1-5, with 9 nucleotides matching TRBD1. After removal of 4 bases from V and 1 base from J, the junction contained 8 bases not matched to a gene. The CDR3 extends over 17 amino acids. Germline CDR1 MNHNS, CDR2 SASEGT. The CDR3 DNA is TGTGCCAGCAGTGCGGGACAGGGAAGGGTCAGCAATCAGCCCCAGCATTTT. This sequence encodes CASSAGQGRVSNQPQHF.

This rearrangement joins TRBV6-2 or TRBV6-3 to TRBJ2-7; perhaps TRBD1 as D (6 bases). The CDR3 runs 16 residues. Germline CDR1 MNHEY, CDR2 SVGEGT. Trimming removed 0 bases at V and 2 bases at J, with 14 bases between. The CDR3 region is CASSYSTGMGPYEQYF. CDR3 coding DNA: TGTGCCAGCAGTTACTCCACAGGGATGGGACCCTACGAGCAGTACTTC.

The V gene is TRBV6-2 or TRBV6-3, the J gene TRBJ2-7, with a weak D call TRBD1 (6 bases). The CDR3 extends over 14 amino acids. Trimming cost V 4 bases and J 8 bases, with 18 bases left between them. Germline lookup yields CDR1 MNHEY and CDR2 SVGEGT. CDR3 DNA sequence: TGTGCCAGCAGTTGGGACACCCAGGGCATACAGCAGTACTTC. This codes for CASSWDTQGIQQYF.

The rearrangement joins TRBV10-3 to TRBJ1-1; no clear D gene. The germline gives CDR1 ENHRY, CDR2 SYGVKD. The CDR3 extends over 13 amino acids. V lost 8 bases, J lost 0 bases, and 10 bases lay in between. CDR3 region: CAISEGVNTEAFF. For the CDR3, the DNA is TGTGCCATCTCTGAGGGAGTGAACACTGAAGCTTTCTTT.

The V call is TRBV10-2, the J call TRBJ2-2, with D possibly matching TRBD1 (6 bases). V gave up 3 bases and J gave up 7 bases, with 15 bases separating them. This CDR3 contains 15 residues. CDR1 and CDR2 (germline): WSHSY, SAAADI. The CDR3 region is CASSESHRAGGELFF. CDR3 coding DNA: TGCGCCAGCAGTGAATCTCACAGGGCGGGCGGGGAGCTGTTTTTT.

V gene TRBV11-2 combines with J gene TRBJ2-1; TRBD1 matches at 8 bases. With V trimmed by 1 base and J by 2 bases, 4 bases remained unmatched. CDR3 length: 16 residues. The germline V gene encodes CDR1 SGHAT and CDR2 FQNNGV. The CDR3 bases are TGTGCCAGCAGCTTAGTAGGGACAGGCACCTACAATGAGCAGTTCTTC. Translation gives CASSLVGTGTYNEQFF.

A single count supports this clone. The chain carries TRBV2 and TRBJ1-4, with a tentative D call TRBD1 (6 bases). The V end was cut by 3 bases, the J end by 7 bases, with 12 bases between. This CDR3 has 14 residues. CDR1 and CDR2 from the germline V gene are SNHLY and FYNNEI. For the CDR3, the DNA is TGTGCCAGCAGTGAGGGTCTGACAGGTGAAAAACTGTTTTTT. It yields the protein CASSEGLTGEKLFF.

This rearrangement joins TRBV2 to TRBJ1-5; D call uncertain. From germline, CDR1 is SNHLY and CDR2 FYNNEI. CDR3 size: 13 residues. V lost 6 bases to trimming and J lost 0 bases, with 6 bases between them. The CDR3 loop is CASSLFSNQPQHF. CDR3 DNA: TGTGCCAGCAGCCTCTTTAGCAATCAGCCCCAGCATTTT.